This T cell receptor beta chain was identified in a study of blood T cell repertoires in COVID-19. Repertoires were generated with immunoSEQ multiplex PCR, while TCRdb's copy carries only in-frame clones and drops some. The sample lists just over 85,000 clones, about 88% seen once, with under 10% in the top ten. The clonotype comes from a man aged 45-65 years with acute or convalescent COVID-19. The sample comprised peripheral blood.

This CDR3 reads CARSIRQVVRTEAFF. CDR3 DNA: TGTGCCAGAAGCATTCGACAGGTCGTTCGCACTGAAGCTTTCTTT. The chain joins TRBV5-3 to TRBJ1-1, with D perhaps TRBD1 (6 bases). TRBV5-3 is flagged as an ORF with uncertain function. V lost 4 bases, J lost 4 bases, and 17 bases lay in between. The CDR3 is 15 residues long.